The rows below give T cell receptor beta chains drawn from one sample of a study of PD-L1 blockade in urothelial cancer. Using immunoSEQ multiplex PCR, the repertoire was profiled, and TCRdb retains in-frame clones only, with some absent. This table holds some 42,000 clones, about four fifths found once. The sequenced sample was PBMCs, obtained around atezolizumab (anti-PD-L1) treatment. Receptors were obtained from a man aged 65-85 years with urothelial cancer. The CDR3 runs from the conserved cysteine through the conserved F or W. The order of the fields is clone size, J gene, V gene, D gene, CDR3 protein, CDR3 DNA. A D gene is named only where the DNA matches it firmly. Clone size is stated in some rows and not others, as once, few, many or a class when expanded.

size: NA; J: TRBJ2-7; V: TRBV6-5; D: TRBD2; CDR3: CASRGLAGVYEQYF; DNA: TGTGCCAGCAGAGGACTAGCGGGAGTATACGAGCAGTACTTC
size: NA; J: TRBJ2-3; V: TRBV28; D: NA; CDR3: CASSLEAVADTQYF; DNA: TGTGCCAGCAGTTTAGAAGCGGTGGCAGATACGCAGTATTTT
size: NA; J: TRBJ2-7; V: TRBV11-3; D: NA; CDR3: CASSLASSYEQYF; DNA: TGTGCCAGCAGCTTAGCGAGCTCCTACGAGCAGTACTTC
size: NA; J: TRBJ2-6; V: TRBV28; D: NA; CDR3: CASSFLPGTSISGANVLTF; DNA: TGTGCCAGCAGTTTTTTACCTGGGACATCAATCTCTGGGGCCAACGTCCTGACTTTC
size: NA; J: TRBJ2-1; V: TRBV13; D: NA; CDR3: CAGSLERDYNEQFF; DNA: TGTGCCGGCAGCTTAGAACGGGACTACAATGAGCAGTTCTTC
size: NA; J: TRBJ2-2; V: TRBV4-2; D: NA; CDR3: CASSQERGTGTGELFF; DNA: TGTGCCAGCAGCCAAGAAAGGGGGACGGGCACCGGGGAGCTGTTTTTT
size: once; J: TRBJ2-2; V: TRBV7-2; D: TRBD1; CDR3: CASSQPEQGAKGGELFF; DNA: TGTGCCAGCAGCCAACCCGAACAGGGGGCGAAGGGCGGGGAGCTGTTTTTT
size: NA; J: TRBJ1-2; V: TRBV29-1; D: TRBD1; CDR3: CSVGQGDYGYTF; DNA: TGCAGCGTTGGACAGGGAGACTATGGCTACACCTTC
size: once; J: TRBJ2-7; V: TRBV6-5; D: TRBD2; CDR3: CATRAGGGVYEQYF; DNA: TGTGCCACCAGAGCGGGAGGAGGTGTATACGAGCAGTACTTC
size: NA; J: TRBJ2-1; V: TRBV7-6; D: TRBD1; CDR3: CASSLARDRGDEQFF; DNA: TGTGCCAGCAGCTTAGCCAGGGACAGGGGTGATGAGCAGTTCTTC
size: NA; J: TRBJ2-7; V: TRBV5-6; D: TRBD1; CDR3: CASSPGTGRYEQYF; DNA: TGTGCCAGCAGCCCCGGGACAGGACGGTACGAGCAGTACTTC
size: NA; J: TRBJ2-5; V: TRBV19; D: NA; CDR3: CASSIGGDRAQYF; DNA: TGTGCCAGTAGTATAGGGGGCGACCGGGCCCAGTACTTC
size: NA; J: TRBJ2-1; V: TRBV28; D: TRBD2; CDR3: CASTRGGVHNEQFF; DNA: TGTGCCAGCACCCGGGGGGGGGTCCACAATGAGCAGTTCTTC
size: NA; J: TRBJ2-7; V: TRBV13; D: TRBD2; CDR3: CASSGRLAGGAYEQYF; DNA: TGTGCCAGCAGCGGACGACTAGCGGGAGGCGCCTACGAGCAGTACTTC
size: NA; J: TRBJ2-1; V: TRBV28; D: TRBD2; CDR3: CASSLQRLAGYNEQFF; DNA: TGTGCCAGCAGTTTGCAGAGACTAGCGGGATATAATGAGCAGTTCTTC
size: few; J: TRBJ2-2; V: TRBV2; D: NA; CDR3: CASSYSSNTGELFF; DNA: TGTGCCAGCTCGTACTCCTCGAACACCGGGGAGCTGTTTTTT
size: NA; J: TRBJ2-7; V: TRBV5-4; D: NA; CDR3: CASSRGGAWASGEQYF; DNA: TGTGCCAGCAGCCGAGGGGGGGCCTGGGCTAGCGGCGAGCAGTACTTC
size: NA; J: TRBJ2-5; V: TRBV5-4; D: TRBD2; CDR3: CASSLDGTSGQETQYF; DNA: TGTGCCAGCAGCCTGGATGGGACTAGCGGCCAAGAGACCCAGTACTTC
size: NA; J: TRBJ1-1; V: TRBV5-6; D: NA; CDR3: CASSSSGEEAFF; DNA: TGTGCCAGCAGCTCCTCGGGTGAAGAAGCTTTCTTT
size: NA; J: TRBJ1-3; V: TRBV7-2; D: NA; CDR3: CASSPSSGGTGNTIYF; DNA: TGTGCCAGCAGCCCCTCCTCGGGGGGAACTGGAAACACCATATATTTT
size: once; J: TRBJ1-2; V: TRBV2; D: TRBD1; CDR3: CASLRGQGNGYTF; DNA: TGTGCCAGCTTAAGAGGACAGGGGAATGGCTACACCTTC
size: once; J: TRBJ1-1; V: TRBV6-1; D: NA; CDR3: CASSEEEGYLNTEAFF; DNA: TGTGCCAGCAGTGAAGAGGAGGGTTATTTGAACACTGAAGCTTTCTTT
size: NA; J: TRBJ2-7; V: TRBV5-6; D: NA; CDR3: CASSFLGPFGASSYEQYF; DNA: TGTGCCAGCAGCTTTTTGGGCCCTTTTGGGGCCTCCTCCTACGAGCAGTACTTC
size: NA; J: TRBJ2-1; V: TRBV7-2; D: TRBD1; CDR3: CASSEGQNNEQFF; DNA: TGTGCCAGCAGCGAGGGACAGAACAATGAGCAGTTCTTC
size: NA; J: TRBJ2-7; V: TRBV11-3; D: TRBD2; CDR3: CASSSTLAGGTHEQYF; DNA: TGTGCCAGCAGCTCAACACTAGCGGGAGGGACCCACGAGCAGTACTTC
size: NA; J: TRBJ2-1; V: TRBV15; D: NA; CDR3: CATSRERQQVYNEQFF; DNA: TGTGCCACCAGCAGAGAGAGGCAACAGGTTTACAATGAGCAGTTCTTC
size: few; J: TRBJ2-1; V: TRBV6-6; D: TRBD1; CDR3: CASTRTGGWDEQFF; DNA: TGTGCCAGCACCCGGACAGGGGGATGGGATGAGCAGTTCTTC
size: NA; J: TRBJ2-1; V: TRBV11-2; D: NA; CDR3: CASIARADAYNEQFF; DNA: TGTGCCAGCATCGCCCGAGCGGACGCCTACAATGAGCAGTTCTTC
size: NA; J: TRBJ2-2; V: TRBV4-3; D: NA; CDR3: CASSQTGTQNTGELFF; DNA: TGCGCCAGCAGCCAGACCGGGACACAGAACACCGGGGAGCTGTTTTTT
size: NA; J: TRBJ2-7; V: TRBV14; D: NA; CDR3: CASSQDESGSYEQYF; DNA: TGTGCCAGCAGCCAAGACGAATCAGGCTCCTACGAGCAGTACTTC
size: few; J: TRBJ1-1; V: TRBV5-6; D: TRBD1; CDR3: CASSTGRGTEAFF; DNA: TGTGCCAGCAGCACAGGCAGGGGGACTGAAGCTTTCTTT
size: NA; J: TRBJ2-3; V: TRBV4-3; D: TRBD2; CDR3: CASSPIAGAGGTQYF; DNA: TGCGCCAGCAGCCCAATAGCGGGAGCCGGGGGTACGCAGTATTTT
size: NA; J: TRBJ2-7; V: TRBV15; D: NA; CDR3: CATSRGGETGVYEQYF; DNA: TGTGCCACCAGCAGGGGGGGGGAGACAGGGGTTTACGAGCAGTACTTC
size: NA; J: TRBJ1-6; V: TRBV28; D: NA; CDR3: CASSYHRNNSPLHF; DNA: TGTGCCAGCAGTTACCACAGGAACAATTCACCCCTCCACTTT
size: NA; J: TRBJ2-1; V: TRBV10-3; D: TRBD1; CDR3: CAIRGTGYENEQFF; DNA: TGTGCCATCAGGGGGACAGGGTATGAAAATGAGCAGTTCTTC
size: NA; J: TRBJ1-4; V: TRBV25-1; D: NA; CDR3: CASSEYRGEKLFF; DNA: TGTGCCAGCAGTGAATATAGGGGCGAAAAACTGTTTTTT
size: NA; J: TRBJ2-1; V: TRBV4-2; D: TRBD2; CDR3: CASSQEGTSGREQFF; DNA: TGTGCCAGCAGCCAAGAGGGGACTAGCGGGAGGGAGCAGTTCTTC
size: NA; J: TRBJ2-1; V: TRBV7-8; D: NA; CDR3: CASSLGLQYNEQFF; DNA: TGTGCCAGCAGCTTAGGTTTACAGTACAATGAGCAGTTCTTC
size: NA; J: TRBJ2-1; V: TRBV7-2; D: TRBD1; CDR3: CASSLGIRGRLNEQFF; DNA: TGTGCCAGCAGCTTAGGTATCAGGGGGCGCCTCAATGAGCAGTTCTTC
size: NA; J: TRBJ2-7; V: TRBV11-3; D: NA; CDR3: CASSPRLAGSYEQYF; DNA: TGTGCCAGCAGCCCAAGGCTTGCGGGATCCTACGAGCAGTACTTC
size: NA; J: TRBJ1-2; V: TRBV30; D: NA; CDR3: CAWSVLDSKLTYGYTF; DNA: TGTGCCTGGAGTGTACTGGACAGTAAGCTTACCTATGGCTACACCTTC
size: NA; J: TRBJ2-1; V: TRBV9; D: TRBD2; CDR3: CASSVGDYLYNEQFF; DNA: TGTGCCAGCAGCGTAGGGGACTACCTCTACAATGAGCAGTTCTTC